This T cell receptor beta chain was identified in a study of blood T cell repertoires in COVID-19. The protocol was immunoSEQ multiplex PCR, while the TCRdb copy is restricted to in-frame clones and leaves out a portion. The table lists more than 250,000 clones, around 90% of them singletons. Germline lookup yields CDR1 MNHEY and CDR2 SVGAGI. The CDR3 runs 14 residues. V was pared by 7 bases and J by 3 bases, with 4 bases of the junction left unmatched. The clonotype originates from a man aged 18 to 29 who had recovered from COVID-19. Material for sequencing was peripheral blood. The chain uses TRBV6-5 and TRBJ2-2, with TRBD1 matching 8 bases. CDR3 loop: CASNRGLDTGELFF. The CDR3 coding sequence is TGTGCCAGCAACAGGGGGTTGGACACCGGGGAGCTGTTTTTT.